The 17 T cell receptor beta chains below come from one sample, sequenced in a study of vaccination and CD4 T cells after COVID-19. These receptors have no identified antigens. Oncomine TCR Beta short-read sequencing was applied to DNA from cultured CD4+ T cells. TCRdb used MiXCR to reprocess the PCR reads, holding one entry per CDR3 protein. The profile shows 8,000 or so distinct CDR3 sequences, around 60% of them singletons. Sample treatment: roughly 11-day PBMC culture with coronavirus spike peptide pools or control peptides (ViraFEST assay). The specimen was CD4+ T cells from blood, cultured in vitro. These receptors all come from a human donor who had recovered from COVID-19.

This clonotype appeared a single time. The chain is built from TRBV10-1 and TRBJ1-1; D unclear. CDR3 length equals 13 residues. V was pared by 3 bases and J by 2 bases, with 7 bases between. Germline CDR1 reads WNHNN; CDR2 reads SYGVQD (reference sequence). The CDR3 DNA sequence: TGCGCCAGCAGTGATACGGTTAACACTGAAGCTTTCTTT. Translation gives CASSDTVNTEAFF.

By its share, this clonotype is medium-sized. This chain joins TRBV5-1 and TRBJ1-2; tentative D call: TRBD1 (6 bases). This CDR3 comprises 14 residues. The V and J ends lost 0 bases and 8 bases respectively, with 14 bases between them. Per germline, CDR1 SGHRS and CDR2 YFSETQ. The CDR3 bases are TGCGCCAGCAGCTTGGACGTACTCGGGACAGGCTACACCTTC. Translating gives CASSLDVLGTGYTF.

This rearrangement joins TRBV12-3 or TRBV12-4 to TRBJ2-6; D gene unclear. The CDR3 is 16 amino acids. Trimming stripped 6 bases from V and 0 bases from J, with 12 bases between. The CDR3 reads CASSDHLSSGANVLTF. The CDR3 region has the DNA TGTGCCAGCAGCGACCATCTCAGCTCTGGGGCCAACGTCCTGACTTTC.

As regards this clonotype: It is unclear where the CDR3 begins or ends on the DNA, so no DNA is shown, and the CDR3 is as TCRdb lists it. The chain combines TRBV7-5 with TRBJ1-3. TRBV7-5 is a listed pseudogene. The CDR3 has 14 amino acids, counting both end residues. The CDR3 protein is CISVPEAERDTIYF.

The V gene is TRBV7-2, the J gene TRBJ2-3; D gene uncertain. V lost 2 bases to trimming and J lost 6 bases, with 12 bases between them. The germline gives CDR1 SGHTA, CDR2 FQGNSA. This CDR3 is built from 14 residues. This CDR3 is CASSLSYSSDTQYF. CDR3 nucleotide sequence: TGTGCCAGCAGCTTAAGCTATTCTTCCGATACGCAGTATTTT.

The V gene is TRBV4-2, the J gene TRBJ2-7; D unclear. V lost 1 base and J lost 0, with 7 bases in between. CDR1 and CDR2 from the germline V gene are LGHNA and YNFKEQ. The length of the CDR3 is 14 residues. The CDR3 sequence is CASSQAASSYEQYF. Written as DNA, the CDR3 is TGTGCCAGCAGCCAAGCGGCGAGCTCCTACGAGCAGTACTTC.

The chain carries TRBV20-1 and TRBJ2-7; 7 bases match TRBD2. The CDR3 spans 15 residues. The junction had 12 bases not matched to a gene; V was cut back by 3 bases and J by 4 bases. CDR1 DFQATT and CDR2 SNEGSKA come from the germline V gene (reference sequence). The CDR3 region is CSARQLRTSAYEQYF. CDR3 sequence (DNA): TGCAGTGCTAGGCAGTTAAGGACTAGTGCATACGAGCAGTACTTC.

This clonotype is judged large. V and J are TRBV27 and TRBJ2-2; D gene uncertain. Trimming took 0 bases from V and 1 from J, leaving 9 bases between them. The CDR3 contains 16 residues. Germline assignment: CDR1 MNHEY and CDR2 SMNVEV (reference sequence). In nucleotides, the CDR3 is TGTGCCAGCAGTTTATCAGGGCAGTTGAACACCGGGGAGCTGTTTTTT. Its translation: CASSLSGQLNTGELFF.

The genes are TRBV6-2 or TRBV6-3 and TRBJ2-1; D remains ambiguous. Germline V gene data show CDR1 as MNHEY and CDR2 as SVGEGT. The CDR3 has 13 residues. The V and J ends lost 8 bases and 6 bases respectively, with 14 bases between them. The CDR3 region is CASFRTSVNEQFF. In nucleotides, the CDR3 is TGTGCCAGCTTTCGGACCAGCGTCAATGAGCAGTTCTTC.

The chain is built from TRBV20-1 and TRBJ1-6; 7 bases agree with TRBD1. CDR1 DFQATT and CDR2 SNEGSKA come from the germline V gene (reference sequence). The CDR3 length is 15 residues. After removal of 3 bases from V and 1 base from J, the junction contained 3 bases not matched to a gene. CDR3 sequence: CSASQGGSYNSPLHF. DNA for the CDR3: TGCAGTGCTAGTCAGGGGGGGTCCTATAATTCACCCCTCCACTTT.

The J gene is TRBJ2-5, the V gene TRBV7-2, with D hard to call. Trimming removed 5 bases from V and 1 base from J, with 8 bases in between. Germline assignment: CDR1 SGHTA and CDR2 FQGNSA. This CDR3 is 13 amino acids long. CDR3 sequence reads: CASSRGSQETQYF. CDR3 nucleotides: TGTGCCAGCAGCCGTGGGTCCCAAGAGACCCAGTACTTC. Drawing the rest from reference TRBV7-2 and TRBJ2-5, the complete variable domain is GAGVSQSPSNKVTEKGKDVELRCDPISGHTALYWYRQSLGQGLEFLIYFQGNSAPDKSGLPSDRFSAERTGGSVSTLTIQRTQQEDSAVYLCASSRGSQETQYFGPGTRLLVL.

The rearrangement joins TRBV20-1 to TRBJ1-1, with D possibly matching TRBD1 (5 bases). Germline assignment: CDR1 DFQATT and CDR2 SNEGSKA (reference sequence). V dropped 1 base and J dropped 0 bases, with 9 bases sitting between them. The CDR3 length is 14 residues. The CDR3: CSARVLGVNTEAFF. Written as DNA, the CDR3 is TGCAGTGCTAGAGTATTAGGGGTGAACACTGAAGCTTTCTTT.

The V and J genes are TRBV19 and TRBJ1-1; a possible D gene is TRBD1 (5 bases). Deletions cut 0 bases from V and 4 bases from J, with 24 bases between. This CDR3 spans 19 amino acids. Germline CDR1 reads LNHDA; CDR2 reads SQIVND (reference sequence). This CDR3 is CASSIDIGGFGARTTEAFF. The CDR3 DNA sequence: TGTGCCAGTAGTATAGATATCGGTGGGTTCGGGGCCCGTACCACTGAAGCTTTCTTT.

The gene calls are TRBV6-1 and TRBJ1-1; 11 nucleotides line up with TRBD1. The CDR3 is 16 residues long. The V gene end was trimmed by 1 base and the J gene end by 1 base; junction bases not matched to a gene: 2. Germline lookup yields CDR1 MNHNS and CDR2 SASEGT. CDR3 nucleotide sequence: TGTGCCAGCAGTGAAGGGGGACAGGGGGGGAACACTGAAGCTTTCTTT. It encodes CASSEGGQGGNTEAFF.

V is TRBV6-4 and J is TRBJ1-2; no definite D call. The CDR3 consists of 14 residues. Trimming shortened V by 11 bases and J by 4 bases, and 20 bases separated the two germline ends. Germline CDR1 and CDR2: MRHNA and SNTAGT. The CDR3 bases are TGTGCCGGGTCGATGATGAGGCGCGTCTATGGCTACACCTTC. As protein: CAGSMMRRVYGYTF.

This chain uses TRBV27 with TRBJ2-2; no clear D gene. The CDR3 is 14 amino acids. V dropped 6 bases and J dropped 3 bases, with 11 bases sitting between them. Germline CDR1 is MNHEY and CDR2 is SMNVEV (reference sequence). Written as DNA, the CDR3 is TGTGCCAGCAGACTAACCCGGGACACCGGGGAGCTGTTTTTT. Protein: CASRLTRDTGELFF.

Here the CDR3 DNA reads TGTGCCAGCGGATTACAGGGGGCGTTAGCTGGCTACACCTTC. It is translated as CASGLQGALAGYTF. The V call is TRBV6-2 or TRBV6-3, the J call TRBJ1-2; TRBD1 matches at 9 bases. CDR3 length equals 14 residues. Germline assignment: CDR1 MNHEY and CDR2 SVGEGT. Trimming took 8 bases from V and 7 from J; bases not matched to a gene: 11.